This T cell receptor (beta chain) was found in a study of CD8 T cells in Susac syndrome. Trimming stripped 7 bases from V and 0 bases from J, with 6 bases between. The CDR3 is 13 residues long. Germline values: CDR1 MNHEY, CDR2 SVGAGI. Reverse transcription of about 0.5 to 1 ug RNA was carried out with random hexamers. MiXCR was run by TCRdb on the immunoSEQ multiplex PCR reads, yielding one entry per CDR3 protein. The table shows approximately 160,000 distinct CDR3 sequences, with about 94% occurring only once. The sequenced sample was CD4+ T cells from PBMCs. This receptor was taken from a human donor with multiple sclerosis. The chain uses TRBV6-5 and TRBJ2-2, with unresolved D. CDR3 residues: CASNPANTGELFF. The CDR3 DNA sequence: TGTGCCAGCAACCCTGCGAACACCGGGGAGCTGTTTTTT.